This TCR beta chain is from a study of long-term antiretroviral therapy in people with HIV. On the study more broadly: Samples collected earliest predate the 2015 immediate-ART recommendation by about a decade.

Amounts of roughly 0.9-10 million cryopreserved PBMC were held in the samples before DNA extraction. The CDR3 loop spans 14 amino acids. V was trimmed by 7 bases and J by 3 bases, leaving 15 bases between them. Germline V gives CDR1 SQVTM, CDR2 ANQGSEA. Run at survey level, the immunoSEQ assay was version v3.0. Sequencing was performed with immunoSEQ multiplex PCR; in TCRdb, only in-frame clones are kept and a portion is missing. The sample shows about 25,000 clones, 80% to 85% of them seen only once. The chain carries TRBV29-1 and TRBJ2-2, with D possibly matching TRBD2 (5 bases). The clonotype was recovered from a man younger than 40 with HIV. Sequencing used unsorted PBMCs, obtained roughly 4.5 years after starting antiretroviral therapy. Written as DNA, the CDR3 is TGCAGCGCCGCTTTGAGGGCGGACACCGGGGAGCTGTTTTTT. It translates to CSAALRADTGELFF.